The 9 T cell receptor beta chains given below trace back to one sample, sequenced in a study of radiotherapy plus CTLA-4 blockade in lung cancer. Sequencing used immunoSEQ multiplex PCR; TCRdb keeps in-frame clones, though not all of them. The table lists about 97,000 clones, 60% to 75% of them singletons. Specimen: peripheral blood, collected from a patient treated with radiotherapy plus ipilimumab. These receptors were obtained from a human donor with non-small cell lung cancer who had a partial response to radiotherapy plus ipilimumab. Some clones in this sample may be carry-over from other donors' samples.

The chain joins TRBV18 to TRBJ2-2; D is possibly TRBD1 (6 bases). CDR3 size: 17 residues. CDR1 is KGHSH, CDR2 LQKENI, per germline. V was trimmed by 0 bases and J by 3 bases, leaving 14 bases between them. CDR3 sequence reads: CASSPPGLGQYTGELFF. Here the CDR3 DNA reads TGTGCCAGCTCACCACCTGGTTTAGGACAGTACACCGGGGAGCTGTTTTTT.

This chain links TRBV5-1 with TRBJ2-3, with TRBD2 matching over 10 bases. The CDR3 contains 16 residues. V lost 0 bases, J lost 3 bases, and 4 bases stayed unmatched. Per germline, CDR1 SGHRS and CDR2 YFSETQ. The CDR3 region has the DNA TGCGCCAGCAGCTTGGTCACTAGCGGGAAAACAGATACGCAGTATTTT. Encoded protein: CASSLVTSGKTDTQYF.

The CDR3 DNA reads TGTGCCACCAGCAGACAGACAGGGTTAGGCACTGAAGCTTTCTTT. Protein product: CATSRQTGLGTEAFF. This chain joins TRBV15 and TRBJ1-1, with 7 bases that match TRBD1. V lost 2 bases, J lost 4 bases, and 7 bases stayed unmatched. Germline V CDR1 and CDR2: LNHNV, YYDKDF (reference sequence). The CDR3 is made up of 15 amino acids.

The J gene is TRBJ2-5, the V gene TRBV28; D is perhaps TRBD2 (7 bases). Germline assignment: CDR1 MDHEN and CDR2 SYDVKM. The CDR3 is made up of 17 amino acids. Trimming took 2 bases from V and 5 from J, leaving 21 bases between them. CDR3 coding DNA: TGTGCCAGCAGTTTACCCACAACGAACGGGGGGCTGGAGACCCAGTACTTC. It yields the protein CASSLPTTNGGLETQYF.

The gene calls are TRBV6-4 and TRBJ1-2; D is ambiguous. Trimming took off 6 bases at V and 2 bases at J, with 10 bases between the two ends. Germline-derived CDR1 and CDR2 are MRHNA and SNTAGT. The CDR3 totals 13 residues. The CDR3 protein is CASRRDGNYGYTF. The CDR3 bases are TGTGCCAGCAGAAGAGACGGGAACTATGGCTACACCTTC.

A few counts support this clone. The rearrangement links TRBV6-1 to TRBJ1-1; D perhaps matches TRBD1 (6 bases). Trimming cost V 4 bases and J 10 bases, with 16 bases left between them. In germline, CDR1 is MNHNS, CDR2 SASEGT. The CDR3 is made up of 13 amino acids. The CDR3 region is CASSAWGRGVAFF. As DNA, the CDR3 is TGTGCCAGCAGTGCTTGGGGGCGAGGTGTAGCTTTCTTT.

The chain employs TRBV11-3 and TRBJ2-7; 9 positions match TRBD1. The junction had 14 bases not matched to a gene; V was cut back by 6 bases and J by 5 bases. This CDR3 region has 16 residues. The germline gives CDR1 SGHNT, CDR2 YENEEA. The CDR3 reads CASRRLTGTGQNEQYF. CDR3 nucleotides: TGTGCCAGCAGGAGATTAACCGGGACAGGGCAGAACGAGCAGTACTTC.

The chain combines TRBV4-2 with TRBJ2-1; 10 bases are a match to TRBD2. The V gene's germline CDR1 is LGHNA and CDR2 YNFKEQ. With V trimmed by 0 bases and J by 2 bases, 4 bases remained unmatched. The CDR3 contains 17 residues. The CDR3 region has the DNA TGTGCCAGCAGCCAAGAGACTAGCGGGTTCCCCTACAATGAGCAGTTCTTC. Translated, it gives CASSQETSGFPYNEQFF.

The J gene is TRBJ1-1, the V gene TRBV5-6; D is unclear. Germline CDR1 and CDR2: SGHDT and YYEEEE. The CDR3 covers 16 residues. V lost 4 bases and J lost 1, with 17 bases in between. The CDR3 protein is CASSPDGGRENTEAFF. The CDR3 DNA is TGTGCCAGCAGCCCTGACGGCGGCAGAGAGAACACTGAAGCTTTCTTT.